Sequencing of this TCR beta chain was carried out in a study of blood T cell repertoires in COVID-19. Per the germline V gene, CDR1 is SGHRS and CDR2 is YFSETQ. The CDR3 sequence is 16 residues long. Trimming stripped 7 bases from V and 3 bases from J, with 23 bases between. In the authors' workflow: Reference gene primer amplification yielded estimated nucleated cell counts. Repertoires were generated with immunoSEQ multiplex PCR, while TCRdb's copy carries only in-frame clones and drops some. Clone size and V and J calls were adopted from that table, with D and trimming inferred from the DNA. The sample has fewer than 200,000 clones; around 83% are singletons.

The sequenced material came from peripheral blood. The chain employs TRBV5-1 and TRBJ2-7, with D tentatively TRBD2 (6 bases). This clonotype was sampled from a woman aged 70 to 79 who had recovered from COVID-19. DNA for the CDR3: TGCGCCAGCCAGACAGCCACGGGCGGGACCCACTACGAGCAGTACTTC. It is translated as CASQTATGGTHYEQYF.